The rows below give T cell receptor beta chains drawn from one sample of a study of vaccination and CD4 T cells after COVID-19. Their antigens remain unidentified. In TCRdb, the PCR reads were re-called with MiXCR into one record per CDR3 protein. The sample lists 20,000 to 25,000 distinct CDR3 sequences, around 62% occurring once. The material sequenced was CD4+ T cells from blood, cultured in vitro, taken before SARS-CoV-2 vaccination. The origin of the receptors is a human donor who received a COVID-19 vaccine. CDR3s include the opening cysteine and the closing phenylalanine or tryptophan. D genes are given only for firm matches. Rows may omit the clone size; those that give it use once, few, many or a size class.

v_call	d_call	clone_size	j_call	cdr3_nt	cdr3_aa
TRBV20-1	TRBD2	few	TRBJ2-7	TGCAGTGCTAGTCGAAAGCGGGGGGGCAACTACTACGAGCAGTACTTC	CSASRKRGGNYYEQYF
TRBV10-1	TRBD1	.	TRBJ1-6	TGCGCCAGCGGACGGGACAGGAAGTATAATTCACCCCTCCACTTT	CASGRDRKYNSPLHF
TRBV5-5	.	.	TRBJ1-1	TGTGCCAGCAGCTTGGATCCAGGGTTGAACACTGAAGCTTTCTTT	CASSLDPGLNTEAFF
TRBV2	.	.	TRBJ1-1	TGTGCCAGCAGTGCACACCCCGTTCGGAACACTGAAGCTTTCTTT	CASSAHPVRNTEAFF
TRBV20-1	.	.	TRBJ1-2	TGCAGTGCTGGAGCCTTTTCGTCAGGTCAACGGAGGGGCTACACCTTC	CSAGAFSSGQRRGYTF
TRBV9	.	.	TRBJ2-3	TGTGCCAGCAGCGCCCGTTCGATGGGGACAGATACGCAGTATTTT	CASSARSMGTDTQYF
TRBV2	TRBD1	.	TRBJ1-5	TGTGCCAGCAGACGGGACAGGGTGGGGGACAATCAGCCCCAGCATTTT	CASRRDRVGDNQPQHF
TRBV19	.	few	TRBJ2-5	TGTGCCAGTAGTGCAACCGGCGTCCAAGAGACCCAGTACTTC	CASSATGVQETQYF
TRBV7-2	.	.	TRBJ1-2	TGTGCCAGCAGTTCGTTGGGGGGCTACACCTTC	CASSSLGGYTF
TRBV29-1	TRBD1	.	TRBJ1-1	TGCAGCGGACAGGGGGCGATGAGCACTGAAGCTTTCTTT	CSGQGAMSTEAFF
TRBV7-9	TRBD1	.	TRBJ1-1	TGTGCCAGCAGCTCCTCCCGACAGGGTCGAGCTTTCTTT	CASSSSRQGRAFF
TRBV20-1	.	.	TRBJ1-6	TGCAGTGCTAGTAGCGCTAGCTCCTATAATTCACCCCTCCACTTT	CSASSASSYNSPLHF
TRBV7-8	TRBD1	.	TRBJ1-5	TGTGCCAGCAGCCCGGGACAGGGCAATCAGCCCCAGCATTTT	CASSPGQGNQPQHF
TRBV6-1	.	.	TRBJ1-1	TGTGCCAGCAGTGAAGTGTATAGGACGGTGAACACTGAAGCTTTCTTT	CASSEVYRTVNTEAFF
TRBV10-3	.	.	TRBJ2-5	TGTGCCATCAGTGAGTCGACGGAGACCCAGTACTTC	CAISESTETQYF
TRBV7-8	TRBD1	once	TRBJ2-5	TGTGCCAGCAGCTTAAGGACAGGGACCTCGAAAGAGACCCAGTACTTC	CASSLRTGTSKETQYF
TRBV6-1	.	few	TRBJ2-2	TGTGCCAGCAACCTACATCCACAGGGAGGAACCGGGGAGCTGTTTTTT	CASNLHPQGGTGELFF
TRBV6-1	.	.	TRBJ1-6	TGTGCCAGCAGCGGGACACGGATCCGCTCACCCCTCCACTTT	CASSGTRIRSPLHF
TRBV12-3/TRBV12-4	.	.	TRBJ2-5	TGTGCCAGCAGTTTTGGCAGGGTGGCCCAGTACTTC	CASSFGRVAQYF
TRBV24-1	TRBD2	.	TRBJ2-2	TGTGCCACCAGTGATTCGGGACTAGCGGGGAACACCGGGGAGCTGTTTTTT	CATSDSGLAGNTGELFF
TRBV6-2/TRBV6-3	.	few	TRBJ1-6	TGTGCCAGCACTTACGGCGAGGGGAACGGTAATTCACCCCTCCACTTT	CASTYGEGNGNSPLHF
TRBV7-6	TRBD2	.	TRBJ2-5	TGTGCCAGCAGCTTAATGCGGGGGGCACAAGAGACCCAGTACTTC	CASSLMRGAQETQYF
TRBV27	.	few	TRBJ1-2	TGTGCCAGCAGTACGGGGGACAATATCTTTGGCTACACCTTC	CASSTGDNIFGYTF
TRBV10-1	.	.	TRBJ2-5	TGCGCCAGCAGTGAGGGGAGGGGGGGCGGCCAAGAGACCCAGTACTTC	CASSEGRGGGQETQYF
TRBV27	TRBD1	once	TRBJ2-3	TGTGCCAGCAGTTTCGTAGGACAGGGGGGTAGCCAGTATTTT	CASSFVGQGGSQYF
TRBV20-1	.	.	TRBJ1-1	TGCAGTGCTAGAGATTTCCACAGGGTGATGAACACTGAAGCTTTCTTT	CSARDFHRVMNTEAFF
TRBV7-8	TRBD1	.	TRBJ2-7	TGTGCCAGCAGCTTAGAGGGACAGAACGACGAGCAGTACTTC	CASSLEGQNDEQYF
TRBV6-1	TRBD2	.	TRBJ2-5	TGTGCCAGCAGTCAGGGACTAGCGGGGGGGATTCAAGAGACCCAGTACTTC	CASSQGLAGGIQETQYF
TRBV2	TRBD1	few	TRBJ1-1	TGTGCCAGCAGTGAAAGCAGGGGGCTCACGGCTTTCTTT	CASSESRGLTAFF
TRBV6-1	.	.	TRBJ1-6	TGTGCCAGTACAGCAGAGGGGATGTCACCCCTCCACTTT	CASTAEGMSPLHF
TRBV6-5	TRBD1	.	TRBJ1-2	TGTGCCAGCAGTTCAACAGGGGACCGGGGCTACACCTTC	CASSSTGDRGYTF
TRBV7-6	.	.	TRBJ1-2	TGTGCCAGCAGCTTAGGGGGCTCAGGGTTAGGCTACACCTTC	CASSLGGSGLGYTF
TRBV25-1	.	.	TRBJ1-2	TGTGCCAGCAGTGAACTATACAGCTCCTATGGCTACACCTTC	CASSELYSSYGYTF
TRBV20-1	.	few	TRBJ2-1	TGCAGTGCTAGAGATCCGAGAACCAATGAGCAGTTCTTC	CSARDPRTNEQFF
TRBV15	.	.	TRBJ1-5	TGTGCCACCAGCAGAGAGATATCAGGGAGCAATCAGCCCCAGCATTTT	CATSREISGSNQPQHF
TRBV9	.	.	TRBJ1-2	TGTGCCAGCAGCGCCTACATTGGCGATGGCTACACCTTC	CASSAYIGDGYTF
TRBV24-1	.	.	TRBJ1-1	TGTGCCACCAGTGATGCGGACAGACCCCAAGCCCTAGCTTTCTTT	CATSDADRPQALAFF
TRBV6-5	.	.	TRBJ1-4	TGTGCCAGCCAAAAAAGCGGGGGAAGAGGGGAACTGTTTTTT	CASQKSGGRGELFF
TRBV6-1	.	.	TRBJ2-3	TGTGCCAGCAGACCGGTCGGGGGGCGCCCAGATACGCAGTATTTT	CASRPVGGRPDTQYF
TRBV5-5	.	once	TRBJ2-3	TGTGCCAGCAGCTGGGGACCAGGTGGAACAGATACGCAGTATTTT	CASSWGPGGTDTQYF
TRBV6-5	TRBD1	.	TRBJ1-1	TGTGCCAGCAGTTACCCAACGTACCTGACAGGGGCTAACACTGAAGCTTTCTTT	CASSYPTYLTGANTEAFF
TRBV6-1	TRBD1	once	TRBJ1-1	TGTGCCAGCTGGCGGGAGGGGGCGGCGAGCACTGAAGCTTTCTTT	CASWREGAASTEAFF